The entry below gives a single TCR beta chain sequence along with its context. This clone came up a few times. The antigen this receptor binds is unknown. No base quality information exists; no much larger clone differs at one position. The germline V gene specifies MNHNS as CDR1 and SASEGT as CDR2. The CDR3 goes from the cysteine to the phenylalanine over 17 residues. Only the CDR3 part of the read is kept: 51 bases, read in frame from the first base. V and J are trimmed by 3 bases and 5 bases, and the gene matches miss 15 bases of the junction. This record comes from a study of T cell responses to AZD1222 COVID-19 vaccine (dated by TCRdb to about 2021). Regarding the study in general: AZD1222 recipients given second doses at about 4 weeks or at about 12 weeks were pooled, since spike-specific TCR depth and breadth were not found to differ between the two schedules. A total of around 240 trial participants underwent TCR sequencing, of whom some 210 received two doses of AZD1222 and about 26 received two doses of the MenACWY control vaccine. Trial participants were enrolled by age into 18-55, 56-69 and 70-plus year subgroups, with about 150, 27 and 61 TCR-sequenced participants respectively.

In light of the paper, this sample's time point label describes: baseline before first vaccination. The vaccinee samples were drawn from two UK trials, COV001 and COV002, one of which was a single-blind randomized controlled phase 2/3 trial testing AZD1222 (ChAdOx1 nCoV-19) in healthy adults. For TCRbeta chain sequencing, PBMC samples were collected from trial participants at day 0 and at day 28 after the second dose. On the study overall, not on this receptor specifically: In the small 56-69-year group, the increase in depth fell short of significance, most likely because of low power. No day 14 peak-response samples were available, so repertoires were characterized only after the peak T cell response. A significant rise in spike-specific TCR breadth and depth was observed after two AZD1222 doses relative to day 0 and relative to MenACWY recipients. Conclusions about previously exposed vaccinees were limited because only a handful of AZD1222 recipients were SARS-CoV-2 seropositive at baseline. Most participants were white British and females outnumbered males, and the authors suggested that clonal diversity may have been underestimated. CD4 TCRs associated with the vaccine covered the entire spike protein, and the dominant responses were in regions 160-218 and 743-854. Reportedly, almost half of the unique spike-specific TCRs recognized epitopes lying outside the regions that are mutated in the B.1.351 and B.1.1.7 variants.

The CDR3 regions of human TCRbeta chains were analyzed by immunosequencing. The original pipeline was this. Repertoire TCRs were matched against a reference library of SARS-CoV-2-specific TCRs generated with the MIRA antigen-specificity platform. Breadth was defined as the fraction of unique TCRs that were SARS-CoV-2-associated. Depth was defined as the fraction of total T cells that were SARS-CoV-2-associated. Using the MIRA data, every spike-specific TCR was mapped to the spike region that the TCR reacted to and assigned to either a CD4 or a CD8 class. Log10-transformed breadth and depth values were compared by one-way ANOVA with Sidak's multiple comparisons tests. TCRdb obtained this table from immuneACCESS and retained in-frame rearrangements with V and J assigned. These tables miss some clones; where compared with another copy, unresolved V genes account for less than half of the shortfall, and the remainder is unexplained. V and J calls and clone size follow that table, whereas D and trimming were derived from the DNA. The sample yields about 130,000 clones; approximately 88% were counted once. Of the sample, 5.5% to 7% is held by the ten largest clones.

The source material was peripheral blood, sampled on day 0 of AZD1222 vaccination. Rearrangement joined TRBV6-1 to TRBJ1-2; 7 middle bases align to TRBD1. This TCR derives from an adult in good health. The nucleotides read TGTGCCAGCAGTGACGGGACAGCCTCACCCCCATGGTATGGCTACACCTTC. It is translated as CASSDGTASPPWYGYTF.